This T cell receptor beta chain was identified during a study of CXCR3-negative and CXCR3-positive naive CD8 T cells. The authors prepared UMI-labeled TRB cDNA libraries by 5' RACE. TCRdb re-called the 5' RACE reads and gives one entry per CDR3 protein, without DNA. This sample contains about 120,000 distinct CDR3 sequences. This CDR3 has 15 residues. Germline V gene sequence: CDR1 SGHRS, CDR2 YFSETQ. Findings and limits, study-wide: When CXCR3-positive naive cells were set against CXCR3-negative naive cells, the former had more hydrophobic TRB CDR3s.

As for this clonotype: What it binds is unknown.

The specimen sequenced was naive CXCR3+ CD8+ T cells from blood. Subset noted: CD45RO-CCR7+CD27+CD95- naive CD8+ T cells expressing CXCR3 (TNR3+). The chain is built from TRBV5-1 and TRBJ2-1; the D gene TCRdb calls, TRBD1, cannot be checked with no DNA. This receptor was taken from a human donor in good health. Some clones in this sample may be carry-over from other donors' samples. CDR3 residues: CASSSGGPPTYEQFF.